This is a list of T cell receptor beta chains from one sample in a study of T cells in localized non-small cell lung cancer. The protocol was immunoSEQ multiplex PCR, while the TCRdb copy is restricted to in-frame clones and leaves out a portion. The sample lists 52,000 or so clones, around 80% occurring once. The sequences come from peripheral blood mononuclear cells, collected before any cancer treatment. Receptors originate from a man aged 40-75 years with stage III lung adenocarcinoma. Both conserved end residues are part of each CDR3. The order of the fields is CDR3 DNA, CDR3 protein, CDR3 length, D gene, V gene, J gene, clone size. D genes are given only for firm matches. Size is stated for part of the rows, as once, few or many counts, or as a class when the clone is expanded.

TGCAGTGCTAGAGCACTTTATGGCTACACCTTC	CSARALYGYTF	11	NA	TRBV20-1	TRBJ1-2	NA
TGCAGCGCGGACCGCCTAGGGGCGGCCCCGGGGGGGACCCAGTACTTC	CSADRLGAAPGGTQYF	16	TRBD2	TRBV29-1	TRBJ2-5	once
TGTGCCAGCAGTGACTTGAACACCGGGGAGCTGTTTTTT	CASSDLNTGELFF	13	NA	TRBV6-4	TRBJ2-2	NA
TGTGCCAGCAGTCCTTTGGGGCAGGTGGTTGAAACAGGGGAGCAGTTCTTC	CASSPLGQVVETGEQFF	17	NA	TRBV27	TRBJ2-1	NA
TGTGCCTGGAGCCGGACGGCTAATCAGCCCCAGCATTTT	CAWSRTANQPQHF	13	NA	TRBV30	TRBJ1-5	NA
TGTGCCAGCAGCAAACGGGCCCCCGTGGACTATGGCTACACCTTC	CASSKRAPVDYGYTF	15	NA	TRBV21-1	TRBJ1-2	NA
TGTGCCAGCAGCTTTTTGGGACTAGTCTCGACAGATACGCAGTATTTT	CASSFLGLVSTDTQYF	16	TRBD2	TRBV5-6	TRBJ2-3	NA
TGCGCCAGCAGGGTAACCTCTAACGGGGCCAACGTCCTGACTTTC	CASRVTSNGANVLTF	15	NA	TRBV5-1	TRBJ2-6	NA
TGTGCCAGCAGCTTAGGAGATAACGATAATTCACCCCTCCACTTT	CASSLGDNDNSPLHF	15	NA	TRBV11-2	TRBJ1-6	NA
TGTGCCATCAGTGAGTCAGTGGGGTCAGAGACCCAGTACTTC	CAISESVGSETQYF	14	NA	TRBV10-3	TRBJ2-5	NA
TGTGCCAGCAGCATCGGGGTGGCGAACACTGAAGCTTTCTTT	CASSIGVANTEAFF	14	NA	TRBV7-2	TRBJ1-1	NA
TGTGCCAGCAGCTCGGGACTGCTCGGGGGTGAGCAGTTCTTC	CASSSGLLGGEQFF	14	NA	TRBV7-2	TRBJ2-1	NA
TGTGCCAGCAGAGGGGGGATTGATGCCTACGAGCAGTACTTC	CASRGGIDAYEQYF	14	NA	TRBV11-2	TRBJ2-7	NA
TGTGCCTGGAGAGAGGGGGGGAAGGGGTATGGCTACACCTTC	CAWREGGKGYGYTF	14	NA	TRBV30	TRBJ1-2	NA
TGTGCCAGCAGCCCGATCCGGGACTCCTCTTACGAGCAGTACTTC	CASSPIRDSSYEQYF	15	NA	TRBV11-3	TRBJ2-7	NA
TGTGCCAGCAGCTTAACAGACTCTAATGAAAAACTGTTTTTT	CASSLTDSNEKLFF	14	NA	TRBV5-5	TRBJ1-4	NA
TGTGCCAGCAGCTTAGAGTCTGGGGTTGGCTACACCTTC	CASSLESGVGYTF	13	NA	TRBV11-2	TRBJ1-2	few
TGTGCCAGTAGTATGACCTGGACAGGGGAATTCTACGAGCAGTACTTC	CASSMTWTGEFYEQYF	16	TRBD1	TRBV19	TRBJ2-7	NA
TGTGCCACCGACGAAGGGGATGAAAAACTGTTTTTT	CATDEGDEKLFF	12	NA	TRBV19	TRBJ1-4	few
TGTGCCAGTAGCCGGGGACACGGGTTTGGCGAGCAGTACTTC	CASSRGHGFGEQYF	14	NA	TRBV19	TRBJ2-7	NA
TGTGCCAGCAGTTTCGAGGGGGGACAGGCGTCGAATCAGCCCCAGCATTTT	CASSFEGGQASNQPQHF	17	TRBD1	TRBV28	TRBJ1-5	NA
TGTGCCAGCAGCTTAGCGTCCAGGAAATCTCAAGGCTACACCTTC	CASSLASRKSQGYTF	15	NA	TRBV7-8	TRBJ1-2	few
TGTGCCAGCGACAGGGGGCAAGAGACCCAGTACTTC	CASDRGQETQYF	12	TRBD1	TRBV18	TRBJ2-5	once
TGTGCCAGTAGTGACCCGAATCAGCCCCAGCATTTT	CASSDPNQPQHF	12	NA	TRBV19	TRBJ1-5	NA
TGCGCCAGCAGCTCCCAAGGCGCAACCTCCTACAATGAGCAGTTCTTC	CASSSQGATSYNEQFF	16	NA	TRBV5-1	TRBJ2-1	NA
TGTGCCAGCAGCGTGGGGCAGGCGGGAGATACGCAGTATTTT	CASSVGQAGDTQYF	14	NA	TRBV7-3	TRBJ2-3	once
TGTGCCAGCAGCGTAGGAAGCGCTGGCAATGAGCAGTTCTTC	CASSVGSAGNEQFF	14	NA	TRBV9	TRBJ2-1	NA
TGTGCCAGCAGCTTAAAGTCCGATCACCTTTCGGAGCAGTTCTTC	CASSLKSDHLSEQFF	15	NA	TRBV11-2	TRBJ2-1	NA
TGCGCCAGCAGCTCTCTCTTCACGCACAATGAGCAGTTCTTC	CASSSLFTHNEQFF	14	NA	TRBV5-1	TRBJ2-1	NA
TGCAGCGCCTTGGGGGGGAGTAGCGACGAGCAGTACTTC	CSALGGSSDEQYF	13	TRBD2	TRBV29-1	TRBJ2-7	NA
TGTGCCAGCAGTTCGAGATCCGGGAACCCCAATGAGCAGTTCTTC	CASSSRSGNPNEQFF	15	NA	TRBV28	TRBJ2-1	NA